The next 32 T cell receptor beta chains were all read from a single sample in a study of blood T cell repertoires in COVID-19. The table came from immunoSEQ multiplex PCR; TCRdb's copy has only in-frame clones and leaves some out. The repertoire has some 200,000 clones, around 82% of them found once; the top ten carry 4% to 6.5%. Sequencing used PBMCs or T cells enriched from blood (not recorded which). The source is an older woman with acute COVID-19.

A single count supports this clone. The rearrangement links TRBV3-1 (or the pseudogene TRBV3-2) to TRBJ2-2, with D perhaps TRBD1 (5 bases). Trimming shortened V by 2 bases and J by 1 base, and 8 bases separated the two germline ends. Germline loops: CDR1 LGHDT, CDR2 YNNKEL (reference sequence). This CDR3 contains 15 residues. The CDR3 coding sequence is TGTGCCAGCAGCCAACTTGACAGGAACACCGGGGAGCTGTTTTTT. Encoded protein: CASSQLDRNTGELFF.

The J gene is TRBJ1-2, the V gene TRBV20-1, with unresolved D. Germline CDR1 is DFQATT and CDR2 is SNEGSKA (reference sequence). The CDR3 length is 10 residues. The CDR3 is CSPNFDGYTF. The CDR3 coding sequence is TGCTCCCCCAACTTCGATGGCTACACCTTC.

Turning to this clone: Without the conserved terminal phenylalanine or tryptophan, this CDR3 likely stems from a read error. Because the CDR3's place on the DNA is in doubt, the DNA is left out and the CDR3 is given as listed by TCRdb. The rearrangement links TRBV7-8 to TRBJ2-3; the table assigns TRBD2, which was not confirmed against the DNA. Germline-derived CDR1 and CDR2 are SGHVS and FQNEAQ. Both ends counted, the CDR3 spans 14 residues. Here the CDR3 reads CASSLEEVQTSGDY.

The chain has TRBV14 and TRBJ2-2; possible D gene TRBD1, 6 bases. Trimming took off 0 bases at V and 9 bases at J, with 23 bases between the two ends. The CDR3 has 18 amino acids. CDR1 SGHDN and CDR2 FVKESK come from the germline V gene. In DNA form, the CDR3 reads TGTGCCAGCAGCCAAGAGCGGAGCCGGAAGGGGGTGAAACGGGAGCTGTTTTTT. The encoded protein is CASSQERSRKGVKRELFF.

V gene TRBV9 combines with J gene TRBJ2-2, with 9 bases matching TRBD1. The CDR3 totals 15 residues. Germline V gives CDR1 SGDLS, CDR2 YYNGEE. V lost 3 bases and J lost 4; bases outside the gene matches: 4. The DNA of the CDR3 is TGTGCCAGCAGCGCTCGACAGGGGGGCACCGGGGAGCTGTTTTTT. It codes for CASSARQGGTGELFF.

The V gene is TRBV18, the J gene TRBJ2-5; 11 nucleotides line up with TRBD1. Germline V gives CDR1 KGHSH, CDR2 LQKENI. With V trimmed by 2 bases and J by 7 bases, 6 bases remained unmatched. There are 15 residues in the CDR3. This chain's CDR3 is CASSPMDRGQGTQYF. CDR3 coding DNA: TGTGCCAGCTCACCAATGGACAGGGGGCAGGGGACCCAGTACTTC.

The chain is built from TRBV4-3 and TRBJ1-6, with 11 bases that match TRBD1. V shed 4 bases and J 0 bases; nucleotides not matched to a gene: 5. The CDR3 totals 18 residues. Germline V lookup: CDR1 LGHNA, CDR2 YSLEER. The CDR3 protein is CASSRGQGVGSYNSPLHF. The DNA for the CDR3 is TGCGCCAGCAGCCGGGGACAGGGGGTTGGCTCCTATAATTCACCCCTCCACTTT.

The chain links TRBV23-1 to TRBJ1-1, with D unresolved. TRBV23-1 carries the ORF label, with uncertain function. The CDR3 length is 9 residues. Deletions cut 7 bases from V and 13 bases from J, with 10 bases between. CDR3 in amino acids: CASTHPGFF. The CDR3, as DNA: TGCGCCAGCACTCACCCCGGTTTCTTT.

The count of this clone is one. This chain joins TRBV16 and TRBJ2-7; tentatively, D is TRBD2 (6 bases). Deletions cut 4 bases from V and 6 bases from J, with 16 bases between. The CDR3 is made up of 14 amino acids. Looked up from germline, CDR1 is KGHSY and CDR2 is FQNENV. The CDR3 loop reads CASSLRGGVVEQYV. The CDR3 coding sequence is TGTGCCAGCAGCCTTCGAGGCGGGGTGGTCGAGCAGTACGTC.

This clone has just one count. The genes are TRBV11-2 and TRBJ2-7; TRBD2 might be the D (6 bases). V gave up 3 bases and J gave up 0 bases, with 15 bases separating them. CDR1 and CDR2 (germline): SGHAT, FQNNGV. CDR3 length: 16 residues. As DNA, the CDR3 is TGTGCCAGCAGCTTGCGGGGCAACTACCTCTCCTACGAGCAGTACTTC. Encoded protein: CASSLRGNYLSYEQYF.

The chain joins TRBV11-2 to TRBJ2-1; D may be TRBD2 (6 bases). Trimming shortened V by 5 bases and J by 9 bases, and 20 bases separated the two germline ends. Germline V gives CDR1 SGHAT, CDR2 FQNNGV. The CDR3 sequence is 15 residues long. The CDR3 protein is CASSPRAGLGVEQFF. CDR3 nucleotides: TGTGCCAGCAGCCCAAGGGCGGGACTCGGAGTTGAGCAGTTCTTC.

J is TRBJ1-2 and V is TRBV5-6; D gene unclear. The germline V gene has CDR1 SGHDT and CDR2 YYEEEE. The V end lost 0 bases, the J end lost 8 bases, and 8 bases lay between the germline ends. There are 12 residues in the CDR3. CDR3 in DNA: TGTGCCAGCAGCTTGGACTCGGGGGGCTACACCTTC. It specifies CASSLDSGGYTF.

The rearrangement links TRBV11-2 to TRBJ2-5, with TRBD2 matching over 9 bases. Germline V gene data show CDR1 as SGHAT and CDR2 as FQNNGV. Germline trimming cut 5 bases from V and 5 bases from J; bases unmatched to any gene: 6. This CDR3 has 14 amino acids. The CDR3 protein is CASSRGGAIETQYF. DNA for the CDR3: TGTGCCAGCAGCCGCGGGGGGGCAATTGAGACCCAGTACTTC.

The V call is TRBV6-5, the J call TRBJ1-6; perhaps TRBD1 as D (6 bases). The CDR3 contains 14 residues. Germline lookup yields CDR1 MNHEY and CDR2 SVGAGI. Trimming took 4 bases from V and 14 from J, leaving 18 bases between them. The CDR3 DNA reads as TGTGCCAGCAGTTCCACCCTCGAGGCAGGGGCCCTCCACTTT. It is translated as CASSSTLEAGALHF.

DNA for the CDR3: TGCGCCAGCAGCGCCGGGGGGGAGGGGTCACCCCTCCACTTT. It encodes CASSAGGEGSPLHF. The J gene is TRBJ1-6, the V gene TRBV4-3; TRBD1 might be the D (5 bases). Germline CDR1 reads LGHNA; CDR2 reads YSLEER. The CDR3 contains 14 residues. Trimming shortened V by 5 bases and J by 10 bases, and 15 bases separated the two germline ends.

The chain employs TRBV6-5 and TRBJ1-2; the D gene is possibly TRBD1 (5 bases). V was shortened by 5 bases and J by 8 bases, with 18 bases between the two germline ends. Germline assignment: CDR1 MNHEY and CDR2 SVGAGI. The CDR3 has 14 residues. The chain's CDR3 is CASSPEGRDGGYTF. In DNA form, the CDR3 reads TGTGCCAGCAGTCCCGAGGGGAGGGATGGCGGCTACACCTTC.

The chain links TRBV7-2 to TRBJ2-7, with 12 bases that match TRBD2. The CDR3 has 16 residues. Germline assignment: CDR1 SGHTA and CDR2 FQGNSA. V shed 0 bases and J 6 bases; nucleotides not matched to a gene: 6. The CDR3 nucleotides read TGTGCCAGCAGCTTAGCCCCGACTAGCGGGAGTGGCGAGCAGTACTTC. Translated: CASSLAPTSGSGEQYF. The full variable domain, completed using reference TRBV7-2 and TRBJ2-7, is GAGVSQSPSNKVTEKGKDVELRCDPISGHTALYWYRQSLGQGLEFLIYFQGNSAPDKSGLPSDRFSAERTGGSVSTLTIQRTQQEDSAVYLCASSLAPTSGSGEQYFGPGTRLTVT.

The J gene is TRBJ2-3, the V gene TRBV10-3; 16 positions match TRBD2. CDR3 length equals 16 residues. Germline values: CDR1 ENHRY, CDR2 SYGVKD. V gave up 10 bases and J gave up 3 bases; unmatched junction bases: 7. CDR3 in amino acids: CATGTSGRAGTDTQYF. The CDR3 coding sequence is TGTGCCACGGGGACTAGCGGGAGGGCCGGGACAGATACGCAGTATTTT.

V and J are TRBV10-3 and TRBJ1-1; unclear D gene. The CDR3 length is 13 residues. Germline V lookup: CDR1 ENHRY, CDR2 SYGVKD. V lost 7 bases, J lost 1 base, and 10 bases lay in between. In nucleotides, the CDR3 is TGTGCCATCACCTCTGCTACGAACACTGAAGCTTTCTTT. As protein: CAITSATNTEAFF.

This clone has at least ten counts. This chain connects TRBV7-9 to TRBJ2-7, with D unresolved. CDR3 size: 11 residues. Germline values: CDR1 SEHNR, CDR2 FQNEAQ (reference sequence). Trimming took off 8 bases at V and 6 bases at J, with 11 bases between the two ends. The CDR3 DNA is TGTGCCAGCTCAGGATCTGGCGAGCAGTACTTC. It translates to CASSGSGEQYF. Complete variable domain (other parts from reference TRBV7-9 and TRBJ2-7): DTGVSQNPRHKITKRGQNVTFRCDPISEHNRLYWYRQTLGQGPEFLTYFQNEAQLEKSRLLSDRFSAERPKGSFSTLEIQRTEQGDSAMYLCASSGSGEQYFGPGTRLTVT.

V and J are TRBV2 and TRBJ2-3; D might be TRBD1 (5 bases). The V gene lost 2 bases and the J gene lost 6 bases, with 15 bases spanning the gap. The V gene's germline CDR1 is SNHLY and CDR2 FYNNEI. The CDR3 runs 15 residues. CDR3 sequence: CASSEIGRASDTQYF. DNA for the CDR3: TGTGCCAGCAGTGAAATCGGCAGGGCGAGTGATACGCAGTATTTT. Full variable domain (missing parts from reference TRBV2 and TRBJ2-3): EPEVTQTPSHQVTQMGQEVILRCVPISNHLYFYWYRQILGQKVEFLVSFYNNEISEKSEIFDDQFSVERPDGSNFTLKIRSTKLEDSAMYFCASSEIGRASDTQYFGPGTRLTVL.

This clone was seen a single time. The rearrangement links TRBV5-1 to TRBJ2-1; a weak D match, TRBD1 (5 bases). The CDR3 is 12 amino acids. Germline CDR1 and CDR2: SGHRS and YFSETQ. Trimming left V 4 bases short and J 10 bases short, with 12 bases between. CDR3 nucleotides: TGCGCCAGCAGCGCCGACAGTCGGGAGCAGTTCTTC. Translated, it gives CASSADSREQFF.

This chain connects TRBV11-3 to TRBJ2-3, with 7 bases fitting TRBD2. The CDR3 has 13 amino acids. Germline lookup yields CDR1 SGHNT and CDR2 YENEEA. The junction had 4 bases not matched to a gene; V was cut back by 4 bases and J by 6 bases. The CDR3 bases are TGTGCCAGCAGCTCAGGACTAGTTGATACGCAGTATTTT. It translates to CASSSGLVDTQYF.

J is TRBJ1-4 and V is TRBV28; the match to TRBD1 covers 7 bases. This CDR3 is 15 amino acids long. V was pared by 5 bases and J by 7 bases, with 10 bases of the junction left unmatched. Germline V CDR1 and CDR2: MDHEN, SYDVKM. CDR3 sequence: CASSPQTGLGEKLFF. CDR3 coding DNA: TGTGCCAGCAGTCCACAGACAGGGCTCGGTGAAAAACTGTTTTTT.

The chain has TRBV3-1 (or the pseudogene TRBV3-2) and TRBJ1-1; a weak D match, TRBD1 (6 bases). This CDR3 has 13 residues. Germline CDR1 reads LGHDT; CDR2 reads YNNKEL (reference sequence). V was trimmed by 4 bases and J by 3 bases, leaving 9 bases between them. CDR3 sequence reads: CASSRNRDTEAFF. The CDR3 region has the DNA TGTGCCAGCAGCCGAAACAGGGACACTGAAGCTTTCTTT.

The gene calls are TRBV7-9 and TRBJ1-4, with a possible D match to TRBD1 (5 bases). Germline CDR1 reads SEHNR; CDR2 reads FQNEAQ (reference sequence). Trimming removed 5 bases from V and 10 bases from J, with 11 bases in between. CDR3 length equals 12 residues. The CDR3 DNA follows: TGTGCCAGCAGCCGGGACTTCGGAAAACTGTTTTTT. Encoded protein: CASSRDFGKLFF. Supplemented by reference TRBV7-9 and TRBJ1-4, the full variable domain reads DTGVSQNPRHKITKRGQNVTFRCDPISEHNRLYWYRQTLGQGPEFLTYFQNEAQLEKSRLLSDRFSAERPKGSFSTLEIQRTEQGDSAMYLCASSRDFGKLFFGSGTQLSVL.

This clone was detected a few times. The J gene is TRBJ2-7, the V gene TRBV7-9, with 10 bases lining up with TRBD1. The germline V gene encodes CDR1 SEHNR and CDR2 FQNEAQ (reference sequence). Losses at the gene ends were 5 bases for V and 2 bases for J; bases not matched to a gene: 9. The CDR3 is 16 residues long. CDR3 region: CASSPTGTGVAYEQYV. CDR3 sequence (DNA): TGTGCCAGCAGCCCCACCGGGACAGGGGTTGCCTACGAGCAGTACGTC.

This clone was detected once. The chain recombines TRBV19 with TRBJ2-1, with 11 bases fitting TRBD2. V trimming: 6 bases; J trimming: 6 bases; junction bases outside the gene matches: 7. The length of the CDR3 is 15 residues. Germline V gene lookup returns CDR1 LNHDA and CDR2 SQIVND (reference sequence). CDR3 protein: CASSVTSGRSNEQFF. The CDR3 DNA reads TGTGCCAGTAGCGTAACTAGCGGGAGATCCAATGAGCAGTTCTTC.

CDR3 protein: CASSFGQGPPTGELFF. The CDR3 coding sequence is TGTGCCAGCAGCTTCGGACAGGGGCCACCCACCGGGGAGCTGTTTTTT. The rearrangement links TRBV7-2 to TRBJ2-2; 9 bases map to TRBD1. The CDR3 runs to 16 residues. Germline values: CDR1 SGHTA, CDR2 FQGNSA. V gave up 3 bases and J gave up 4 bases; unmatched junction bases: 6.

The J gene is TRBJ1-2, the V gene TRBV15; D remains unclear. Germline V gene sequence: CDR1 LNHNV, CDR2 YYDKDF (reference sequence). The CDR3 totals 14 residues. The V and J ends lost 0 bases and 5 bases respectively, with 10 bases between them. CDR3 nucleotides: TGTGCCACCAGCAGAGATAAAAATCTATATGGCTACACCTTC. Its protein is CATSRDKNLYGYTF.

V is TRBV6-4 and J is TRBJ1-4; D gene unclear. The germline CDR1 and CDR2 sequences are MRHNA and SNTAGT. Between the trimmed V and J ends, which lost 0 bases and 8 bases, there was a span of 16 bases. The length of the CDR3 is 16 residues. CDR3 amino acids: CASSDSRLGLWEKLFF. CDR3 nucleotides: TGTGCCAGCAGTGACTCGAGACTAGGCCTTTGGGAAAAACTGTTTTTT.

This chain links TRBV2 with TRBJ2-5; the match to TRBD2 covers 10 bases. Looked up from germline, CDR1 is SNHLY and CDR2 is FYNNEI. The CDR3 loop spans 17 amino acids. V shed 2 bases, J shed 2 bases, and the junction held 8 bases outside the gene matches. The CDR3 is CASSEWASGSLQETQYF. The CDR3 DNA sequence: TGTGCCAGCAGTGAATGGGCTAGCGGGAGTCTGCAAGAGACCCAGTACTTC.